The 20 T cell receptor beta chains given below trace back to one sample, sequenced in a study of STAT5B mutations in CD4+ large granular lymphocyte leukemia. The protocol was immunoSEQ multiplex PCR, while the TCRdb copy is restricted to in-frame clones and leaves out a portion. The table includes 40,000 or so clones, around 80% detected once. The source material was CD4+ T cells from blood buffy coats. The receptors shown here come from a human donor in good health.

The rearrangement links TRBV7-9 to TRBJ2-7; 8 nucleotides match TRBD2. The CDR3 has 16 residues. Germline V lookup: CDR1 SEHNR, CDR2 FQNEAQ (reference sequence). The J segment lost 4 bases and the V segment lost 5 bases, leaving 13 bases of the junction unmatched. In DNA form, the CDR3 reads TGTGCCAGCAGCCTCTCCGGACTAGCTCTTAGGTACGAGCAGTACTTC. It translates to CASSLSGLALRYEQYF.

The CDR3 region has the DNA TGCGCCAGCAGCTTGGAATCAGGGGGCGCCGGAGAGACCCAGTACTTC. Amino acid sequence: CASSLESGGAGETQYF. The chain links TRBV5-1 to TRBJ2-5; TRBD1 agrees at 8 bases. Germline values: CDR1 SGHRS, CDR2 YFSETQ. J was trimmed by 4 bases and V by 0 bases; bases with no gene match: 8. The CDR3 length is 16 residues. Drawing the rest from reference TRBV5-1 and TRBJ2-5, the complete variable domain is KAGVTQTPRYLIKTRGQQVTLSCSPISGHRSVSWYQQTPGQGLQFLFEYFSETQRNKGNFPGRFSGRQFSNSRSEMNVSTLELGDSALYLCASSLESGGAGETQYFGPGTRLLVL.

The chain couples TRBV4-1 to TRBJ2-5; D remains ambiguous. The CDR3 is made up of 16 amino acids. V gave up 1 base and J gave up 1 base, with 13 bases separating them. CDR1 is MGHRA, CDR2 YSYEKL, per germline. CDR3 DNA: TGCGCCAGCAGCCAAGTAAACTTGGTAGCCCAAGAGACCCAGTACTTC. Translating gives CASSQVNLVAQETQYF.

This clone was found once. The chain joins TRBV7-8 to TRBJ1-1; possible D gene TRBD1, 5 bases. Trimming took off 5 bases at V and 0 bases at J, with 13 bases between the two ends. The CDR3 totals 15 residues. Germline V CDR1 and CDR2: SGHVS, FQNEAQ. Here the CDR3 DNA reads TGTGCCAGCAGCCCCCGGGGCACCATGAACACTGAAGCTTTCTTT. Translating it yields CASSPRGTMNTEAFF.

The CDR3: CASSVISGNYNEQFF. As DNA, the CDR3 is TGTGCCAGTAGTGTGATAAGCGGGAACTACAATGAGCAGTTCTTC. V usage is TRBV19 and J usage is TRBJ2-1; 7 bases are shared with TRBD2. The junction had 7 bases not matched to a gene; V was cut back by 5 bases and J by 3 bases. This CDR3 comprises 15 residues. CDR1 LNHDA and CDR2 SQIVND come from the germline V gene (reference sequence). The full variable domain, in which reference TRBV19 and TRBJ2-1 provide the parts outside the CDR3, is DGGITQSPKYLFRKEGQNVTLSCEQNLNHDAMYWYRQDPGQGLRLIYYSQIVNDFQKGDIAEGYSVSREKKESFPLTVTSAQKNPTAFYLCASSVISGNYNEQFFGPGTRLTVL.

The V gene is TRBV5-1, the J gene TRBJ2-5, with TRBD1 identical over 10 bases. This CDR3 region has 17 residues. V trimming: 2 bases; J trimming: 4 bases; junction bases outside the gene matches: 11. Germline assignment: CDR1 SGHRS and CDR2 YFSETQ. DNA of the CDR3: TGCGCCAGCAGCTTATTCCCCCCGGGACAGGGGCCAGAGACCCAGTACTTC. Amino acid sequence: CASSLFPPGQGPETQYF.

The chain uses TRBV5-4 and TRBJ1-1; D gene ambiguous. The germline gives CDR1 SGHNT, CDR2 YYREEE (reference sequence). This CDR3 has 13 amino acids. Between the trimmed V and J ends, which lost 0 bases and 1 base, there was a span of 4 bases. The CDR3 region is CASSLDRNTEAFF. CDR3 coding DNA: TGTGCCAGCAGCTTGGACAGGAACACTGAAGCTTTCTTT.

The chain combines TRBV7-2 with TRBJ2-5; maybe TRBD2 (6 bases). Germline V gene lookup returns CDR1 SGHTA and CDR2 FQGNSA. There are 14 residues in the CDR3. Trimming shortened V by 3 bases and J by 4 bases, and 12 bases separated the two germline ends. The CDR3 region has the DNA TGTGCCAGCAGCTTCACTAGCTTTGCAGAGACCCAGTACTTC. Its protein is CASSFTSFAETQYF.

The chain joins TRBV6-6 to TRBJ2-3; 7 bases line up with TRBD2. The CDR3 runs 14 residues. CDR1 is MNHNY and CDR2 is SVGAGI in the germline V gene (reference sequence). V was clipped by 7 bases and J by 0 bases; unmatched bases: 4. CDR3 nucleotide sequence: TGTGCCAGCACTTTTAGCGGGAGCACAGATACGCAGTATTTT. It is translated as CASTFSGSTDTQYF.

The rearrangement joins TRBV19 to TRBJ2-7; tentative D call: TRBD2 (6 bases). Germline CDR1 LNHDA, CDR2 SQIVND (reference sequence). The CDR3 loop spans 16 amino acids. V lost 7 bases and J 3 bases, leaving 22 bases between the germline ends. The CDR3 region is CASNPHGGQNLYEQYF. For the CDR3, the DNA is TGTGCCAGTAACCCCCATGGAGGGCAGAACCTCTACGAGCAGTACTTC. Looking up the rest from reference TRBV19 and TRBJ2-7 gives the full variable domain: DGGITQSPKYLFRKEGQNVTLSCEQNLNHDAMYWYRQDPGQGLRLIYYSQIVNDFQKGDIAEGYSVSREKKESFPLTVTSAQKNPTAFYLCASNPHGGQNLYEQYFGPGTRLTVT.

The gene calls are TRBV6-5 and TRBJ1-5, with a tentative D call TRBD1 (5 bases). CDR3 size: 14 residues. V shed 2 bases and J shed 6 bases, with 11 bases lying between them. Germline assignment: CDR1 MNHEY and CDR2 SVGAGI. The CDR3 here is CASSYGGEGQPQHF. The CDR3 DNA is TGTGCCAGCAGTTACGGGGGGGAGGGTCAGCCCCAGCATTTT.

The V call is TRBV20-1, the J call TRBJ2-1; D call uncertain. The length of the CDR3 is 11 residues. V lost 1 base to trimming and J lost 9 bases, with 7 bases between them. Germline V gene sequence: CDR1 DFQATT, CDR2 SNEGSKA (reference sequence). As DNA, the CDR3 is TGCAGTGCTAGAGGTTCGGCTGAGCAGTTCTTC. It yields the protein CSARGSAEQFF.

This chain uses TRBV11-2 with TRBJ2-7; D not resolved. Per germline, CDR1 SGHAT and CDR2 FQNNGV. V lost 4 bases to trimming and J lost 1 base, with 14 bases between them. The CDR3 is 15 amino acids. CDR3 DNA sequence: TGTGCCAGCAGCTCGGTTAGGCGGACGTCCTACGAGCAGTACTTC. This gives the protein CASSSVRRTSYEQYF.

CDR3: CASSMGLWLGGYTF. The DNA for the CDR3 is TGTGCCAGCAGTATGGGCCTCTGGCTTGGGGGCTACACCTTC. The rearrangement uses TRBV7-9 and TRBJ1-2; no definite D call. Looked up from germline, CDR1 is SEHNR and CDR2 is FQNEAQ (reference sequence). This CDR3 is built from 14 residues. Trimming cost V 6 bases and J 8 bases, with 19 bases left between them.

This clone was recorded once. The chain combines TRBV7-2 with TRBJ2-5; D gene ambiguous. The CDR3 sequence is 14 residues long. V shed 5 bases and J shed 4 bases, with 14 bases lying between them. Per the germline V gene, CDR1 is SGHTA and CDR2 is FQGNSA. This CDR3 is CASSRLVGLETQYF. The CDR3 DNA reads TGTGCCAGCAGCCGCCTCGTGGGCTTAGAGACCCAGTACTTC. Full variable domain (missing parts from reference TRBV7-2 and TRBJ2-5): GAGVSQSPSNKVTEKGKDVELRCDPISGHTALYWYRQSLGQGLEFLIYFQGNSAPDKSGLPSDRFSAERTGGSVSTLTIQRTQQEDSAVYLCASSRLVGLETQYFGPGTRLLVL.

CDR3 nucleotides: TGTGCCAGCAGTTACTCGTTCGCGGAAAAGACCCAGTACTTC. It translates to CASSYSFAEKTQYF. The chain recombines TRBV6-6 with TRBJ2-5; D gene uncertain. The germline gives CDR1 MNHNY, CDR2 SVGAGI (reference sequence). V dropped 0 bases and J dropped 6 bases, with 11 bases sitting between them. The CDR3 length is 14 residues.

J is TRBJ2-3 and V is TRBV7-3; the match to TRBD2 covers 7 bases. This CDR3 spans 14 amino acids. The germline CDR1 and CDR2 sequences are SGHTA and FQGTGA. V was clipped by 6 bases and J by 2 bases; unmatched bases: 5. The DNA of the CDR3 is TGTGCCAGCAGTTCGGGACTACACACAGATACGCAGTATTTT. Amino acid sequence: CASSSGLHTDTQYF.

This clone was detected a few times. The chain recombines TRBV14 with TRBJ1-1; no clear D gene. V lost 0 bases to trimming and J lost 0 bases, with 2 bases between them. Germline V lookup: CDR1 SGHDN, CDR2 FVKESK. CDR3 length: 13 amino acids. DNA of the CDR3: TGTGCCAGCAGCCAAGAGCTGAACACTGAAGCTTTCTTT. It codes for CASSQELNTEAFF.

V gene TRBV11-2 combines with J gene TRBJ2-5; D possibly corresponds to TRBD1 (5 bases). The V end lost 5 bases, the J end lost 7 bases, and 11 bases lay between the germline ends. The CDR3 is 12 amino acids. Germline assignment: CDR1 SGHAT and CDR2 FQNNGV. The CDR3 DNA sequence: TGTGCCAGCAGCCCGAGTAGGGGGACCCAGTACTTC. Translation: CASSPSRGTQYF.

The chain recombines TRBV10-3 with TRBJ2-6; 14 bases map to TRBD2. CDR1 is ENHRY, CDR2 SYGVKD, per germline. The CDR3 runs to 18 residues. V shed 4 bases, J shed 2 bases, and the junction held 4 bases outside the gene matches. Written as DNA, the CDR3 is TGTGCCATCAGTGGGGGACTAGCGGGAGAGGCTGGGGCCAACGTCCTGACTTTC. This encodes CAISGGLAGEAGANVLTF.